Listed below are T cell receptor beta chains from one sample, sequenced in a study of CD8+ T cells in alopecia areata. The repertoire was sequenced with immunoSEQ multiplex PCR; TCRdb's copy has only in-frame clones and lacks some. The sample contains about 99,000 clones, about 60% of which appear only once. The sequencing input was CD4+ T cells sorted from blood. The source is a human donor in good health. The CDR3 runs from the conserved cysteine through the conserved F or W. Fields, in order: D gene, V gene, J gene, clone size, CDR3 protein, CDR3 DNA. The D gene is left open where the match is weak. Clone size is stated in some rows and not others, as once, few, many or a class when expanded.

.	TRBV6-5	TRBJ1-2	.	CASSSQNYGYTF	TGTGCCAGCAGTTCACAGAACTATGGCTACACCTTC
.	TRBV6-1	TRBJ1-2	.	CASSDGPVYGYTF	TGTGCCAGCAGTGACGGGCCAGTCTATGGCTACACCTTC
.	TRBV19	TRBJ1-5	.	CASSEPTEANNQPQHF	TGTGCCAGTAGCGAGCCGACAGAAGCCAACAATCAGCCCCAGCATTTT
.	TRBV15	TRBJ1-1	.	CATSPGWPNTEAFF	TGTGCCACCAGCCCCGGATGGCCGAACACTGAAGCTTTCTTT
TRBD1	TRBV19	TRBJ1-2	.	CASHQGAGGYTF	TGTGCCAGTCATCAGGGGGCAGGTGGCTACACCTTC
.	TRBV29-1	TRBJ2-5	few	CSVDAGFETQYF	TGCAGCGTTGATGCAGGGTTCGAGACCCAGTACTTC
.	TRBV6-5	TRBJ2-6	.	CASSYTRANVLTF	TGTGCCAGCAGTTACACCCGGGCCAACGTCCTGACTTTC
.	TRBV23-1	TRBJ1-1	once	CASKAGLMNTEAFF	TGCGCCAGCAAGGCAGGCCTAATGAACACTGAAGCTTTCTTT
.	TRBV9	TRBJ1-2	.	CASSPGLGLDYGYTF	TGTGCCAGCAGCCCCGGGCTGGGACTGGATTATGGCTACACCTTC
.	TRBV5-6	TRBJ2-3	.	CASSLGSFETQNF	TGTGCCAGCAGCTTGGGCTCTTTCGAGACGCAGAATTTT